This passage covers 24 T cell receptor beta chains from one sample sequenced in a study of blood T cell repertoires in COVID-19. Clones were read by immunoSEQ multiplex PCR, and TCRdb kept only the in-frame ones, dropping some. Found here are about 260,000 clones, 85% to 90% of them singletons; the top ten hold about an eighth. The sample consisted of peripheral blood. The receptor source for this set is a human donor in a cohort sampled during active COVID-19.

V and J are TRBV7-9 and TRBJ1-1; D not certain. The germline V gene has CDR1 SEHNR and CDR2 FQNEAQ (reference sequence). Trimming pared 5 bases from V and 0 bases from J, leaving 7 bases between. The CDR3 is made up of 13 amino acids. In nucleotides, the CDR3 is TGTGCCAGCAGCCAACAGATGAACACTGAAGCTTTCTTT. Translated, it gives CASSQQMNTEAFF.

Here the CDR3 reads CASSSSGRMGNEQFF. For the CDR3, the DNA is TGTGCCAGCAGCTCTAGCGGGAGAATGGGGAATGAGCAGTTCTTC. This chain joins TRBV7-3 and TRBJ2-1, with 10 bases matching TRBD2. After removal of 4 bases from V and 7 bases from J, the junction contained 7 bases not matched to a gene. This CDR3 region has 15 residues. Germline-derived CDR1 and CDR2 are SGHTA and FQGTGA.

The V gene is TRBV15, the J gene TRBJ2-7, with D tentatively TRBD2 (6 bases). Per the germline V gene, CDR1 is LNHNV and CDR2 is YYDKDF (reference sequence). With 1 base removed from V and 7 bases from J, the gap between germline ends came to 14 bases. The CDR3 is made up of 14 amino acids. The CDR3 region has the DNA TGTGCCACCAGCAGAGTCGGGACCGGGGGTGAGCAGTACTTC. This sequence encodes CATSRVGTGGEQYF.

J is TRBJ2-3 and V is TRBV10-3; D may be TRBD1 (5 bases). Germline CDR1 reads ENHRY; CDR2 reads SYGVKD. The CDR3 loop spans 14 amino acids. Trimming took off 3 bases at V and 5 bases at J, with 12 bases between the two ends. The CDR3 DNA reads TGTGCCATCAGTGAAAGCTCAGGGCGAGATACGCAGTATTTT. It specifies CAISESSGRDTQYF.

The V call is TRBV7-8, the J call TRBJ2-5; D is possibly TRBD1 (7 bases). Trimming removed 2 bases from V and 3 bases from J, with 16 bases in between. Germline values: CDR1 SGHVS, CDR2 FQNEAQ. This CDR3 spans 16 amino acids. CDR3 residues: CASSLYLRGDEETQYF. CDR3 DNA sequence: TGTGCCAGCAGCTTATACCTCAGGGGGGATGAAGAGACCCAGTACTTC. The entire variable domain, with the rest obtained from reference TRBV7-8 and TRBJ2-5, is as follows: GAGVSQSPRYKVAKRGQDVALRCDPISGHVSLFWYQQALGQGPEFLTYFQNEAQLDKSGLPSDRFFAERPEGSVSTLKIQRTQQEDSAVYLCASSLYLRGDEETQYFGPGTRLLVL.

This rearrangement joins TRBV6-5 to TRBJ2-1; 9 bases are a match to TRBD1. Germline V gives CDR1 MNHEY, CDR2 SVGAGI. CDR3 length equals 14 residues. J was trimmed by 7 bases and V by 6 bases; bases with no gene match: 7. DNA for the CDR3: TGTGCCAGCAGCACGGGGACAGGGTTTAATGAGCAGTTCTTC. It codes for CASSTGTGFNEQFF.

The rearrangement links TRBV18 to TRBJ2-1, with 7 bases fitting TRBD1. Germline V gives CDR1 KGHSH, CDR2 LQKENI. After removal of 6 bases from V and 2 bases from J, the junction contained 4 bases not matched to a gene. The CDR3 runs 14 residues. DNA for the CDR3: TGTGCCAGCTCCTTGACAGGGCCCTACAATGAGCAGTTCTTC. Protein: CASSLTGPYNEQFF.

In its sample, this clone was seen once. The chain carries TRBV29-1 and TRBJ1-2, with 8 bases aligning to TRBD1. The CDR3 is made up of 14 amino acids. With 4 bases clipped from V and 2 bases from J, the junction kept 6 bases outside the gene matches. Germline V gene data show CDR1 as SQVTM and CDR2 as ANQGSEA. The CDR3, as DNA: TGCAGCGTTGGGACAGGGTCGGCGAACTATGGCTACACCTTC. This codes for CSVGTGSANYGYTF.

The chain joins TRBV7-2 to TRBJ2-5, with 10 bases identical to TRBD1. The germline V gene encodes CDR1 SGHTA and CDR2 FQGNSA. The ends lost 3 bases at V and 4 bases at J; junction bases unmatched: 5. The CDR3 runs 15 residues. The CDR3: CASSFRGQGPETQYF. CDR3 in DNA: TGTGCCAGCAGCTTCCGGGGACAGGGGCCAGAGACCCAGTACTTC.

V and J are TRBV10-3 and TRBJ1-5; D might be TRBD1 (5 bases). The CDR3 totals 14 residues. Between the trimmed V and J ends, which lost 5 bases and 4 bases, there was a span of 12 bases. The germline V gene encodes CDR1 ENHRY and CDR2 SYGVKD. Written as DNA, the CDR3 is TGTGCCATCAGTAACCCGGACACTAATCAGCCCCAGCATTTT. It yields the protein CAISNPDTNQPQHF.

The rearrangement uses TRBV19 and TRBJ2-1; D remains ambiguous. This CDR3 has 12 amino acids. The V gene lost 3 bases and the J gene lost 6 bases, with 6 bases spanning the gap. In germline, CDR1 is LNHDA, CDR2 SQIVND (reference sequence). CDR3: CASSIIPNEQFF. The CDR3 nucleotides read TGTGCCAGTAGTATCATCCCCAATGAGCAGTTCTTC.

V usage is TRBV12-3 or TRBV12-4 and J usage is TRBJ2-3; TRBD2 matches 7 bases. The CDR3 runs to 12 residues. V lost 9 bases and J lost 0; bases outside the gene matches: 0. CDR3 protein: CASSGSTDTQYF. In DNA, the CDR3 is TGTGCCAGTAGCGGGAGCACAGATACGCAGTATTTT.

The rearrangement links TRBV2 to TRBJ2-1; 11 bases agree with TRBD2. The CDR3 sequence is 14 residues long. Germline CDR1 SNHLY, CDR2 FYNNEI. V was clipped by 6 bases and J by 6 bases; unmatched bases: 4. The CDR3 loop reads CASSPSGRTNEQFF. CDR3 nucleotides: TGTGCCAGCAGCCCTAGCGGGAGGACCAATGAGCAGTTCTTC. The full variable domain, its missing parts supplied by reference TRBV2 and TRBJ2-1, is EPEVTQTPSHQVTQMGQEVILRCVPISNHLYFYWYRQILGQKVEFLVSFYNNEISEKSEIFDDQFSVERPDGSNFTLKIRSTKLEDSAMYFCASSPSGRTNEQFFGPGTRLTVL.

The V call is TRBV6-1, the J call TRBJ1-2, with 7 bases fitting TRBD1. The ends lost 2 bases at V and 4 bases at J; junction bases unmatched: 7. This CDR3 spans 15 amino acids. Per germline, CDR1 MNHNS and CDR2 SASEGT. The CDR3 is CASSESTGVVYGYTF. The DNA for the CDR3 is TGTGCCAGCAGTGAAAGCACAGGGGTGGTCTATGGCTACACCTTC.

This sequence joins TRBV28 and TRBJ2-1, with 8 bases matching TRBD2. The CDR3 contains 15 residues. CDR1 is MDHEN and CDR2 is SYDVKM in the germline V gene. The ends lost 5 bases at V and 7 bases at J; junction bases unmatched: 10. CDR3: CASSDGRAFSNEQFF. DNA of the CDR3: TGTGCCAGCAGTGACGGGAGGGCCTTCAGTAATGAGCAGTTCTTC.

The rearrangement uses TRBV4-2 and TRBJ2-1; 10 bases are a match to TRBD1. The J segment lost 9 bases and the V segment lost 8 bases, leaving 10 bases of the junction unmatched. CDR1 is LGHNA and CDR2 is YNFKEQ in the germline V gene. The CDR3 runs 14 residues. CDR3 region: CASGGQGTDTEQFF. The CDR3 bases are TGTGCCAGCGGGGGACAGGGGACCGACACTGAGCAGTTCTTC.

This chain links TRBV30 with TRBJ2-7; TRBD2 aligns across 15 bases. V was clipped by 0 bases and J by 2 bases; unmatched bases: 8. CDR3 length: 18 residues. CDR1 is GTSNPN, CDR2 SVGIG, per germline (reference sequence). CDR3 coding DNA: TGTGCCTGGAGTGTAGTCGCGGGACTAGCGGGAGGACCCTACGAGCAGTACTTC. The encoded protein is CAWSVVAGLAGGPYEQYF.

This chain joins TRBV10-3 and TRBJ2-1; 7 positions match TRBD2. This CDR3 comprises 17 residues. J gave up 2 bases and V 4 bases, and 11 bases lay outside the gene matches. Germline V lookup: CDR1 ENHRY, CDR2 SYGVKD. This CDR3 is CAISVGVGGSTYNEQFF. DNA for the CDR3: TGTGCCATCAGTGTCGGGGTGGGAGGGAGCACCTACAATGAGCAGTTCTTC.

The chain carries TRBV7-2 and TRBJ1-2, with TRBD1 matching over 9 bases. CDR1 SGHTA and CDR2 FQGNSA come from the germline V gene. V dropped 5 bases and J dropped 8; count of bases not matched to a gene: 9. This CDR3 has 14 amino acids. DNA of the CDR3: TGTGCCAGCAGCCAGGGACAGGGATACGAAGGCTACACCTTC. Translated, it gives CASSQGQGYEGYTF.

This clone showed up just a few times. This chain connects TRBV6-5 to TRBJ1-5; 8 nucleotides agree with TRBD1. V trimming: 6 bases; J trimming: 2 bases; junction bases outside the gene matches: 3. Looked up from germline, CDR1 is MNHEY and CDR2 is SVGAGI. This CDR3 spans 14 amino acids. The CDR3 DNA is TGTGCCAGCAGGGCGGGACAGGGCAATCAGCCCCAGCATTTT. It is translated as CASRAGQGNQPQHF.

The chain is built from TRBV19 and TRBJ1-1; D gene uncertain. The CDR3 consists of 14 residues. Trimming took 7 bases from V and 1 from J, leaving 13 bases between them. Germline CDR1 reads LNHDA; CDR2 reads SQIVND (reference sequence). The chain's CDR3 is CASTLTRGNTEAFF. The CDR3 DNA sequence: TGTGCCAGTACCCTAACTCGGGGGAACACTGAAGCTTTCTTT.

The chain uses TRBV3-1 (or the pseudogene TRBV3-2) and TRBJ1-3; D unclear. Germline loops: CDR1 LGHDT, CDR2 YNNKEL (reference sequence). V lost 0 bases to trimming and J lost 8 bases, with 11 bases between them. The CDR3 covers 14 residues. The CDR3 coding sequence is TGTGCCAGCAGCCAAGAACAGCCCTCGGACACCATATATTTT. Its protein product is CASSQEQPSDTIYF.

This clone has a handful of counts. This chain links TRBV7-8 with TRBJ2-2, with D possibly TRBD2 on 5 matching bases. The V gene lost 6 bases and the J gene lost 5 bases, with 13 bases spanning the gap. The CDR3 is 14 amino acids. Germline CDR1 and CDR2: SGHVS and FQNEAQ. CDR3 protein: CASRGSSVTGELFF. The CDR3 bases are TGTGCCAGCAGAGGGAGTTCGGTGACCGGGGAGCTGTTTTTT.

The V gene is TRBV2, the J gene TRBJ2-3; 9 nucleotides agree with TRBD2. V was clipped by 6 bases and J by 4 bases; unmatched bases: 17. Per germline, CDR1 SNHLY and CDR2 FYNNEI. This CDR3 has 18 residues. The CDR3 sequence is CASSGPGLARPRADTQYF. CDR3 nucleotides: TGTGCCAGCAGCGGTCCGGGACTAGCCAGGCCTCGGGCAGATACGCAGTATTTT.